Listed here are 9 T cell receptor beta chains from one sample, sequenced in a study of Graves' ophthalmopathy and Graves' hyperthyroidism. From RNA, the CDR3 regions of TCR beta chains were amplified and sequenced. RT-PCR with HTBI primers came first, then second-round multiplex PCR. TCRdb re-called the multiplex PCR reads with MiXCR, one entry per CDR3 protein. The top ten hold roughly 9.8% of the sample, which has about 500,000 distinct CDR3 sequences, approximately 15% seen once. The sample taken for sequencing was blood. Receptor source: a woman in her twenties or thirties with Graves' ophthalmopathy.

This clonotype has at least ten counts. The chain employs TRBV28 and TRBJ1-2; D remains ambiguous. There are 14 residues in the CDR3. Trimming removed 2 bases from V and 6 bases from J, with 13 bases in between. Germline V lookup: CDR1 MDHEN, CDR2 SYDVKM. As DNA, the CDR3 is TGTGCCAGCAGTTTAGAGGCTTATCTAGATGGCTACACCTTC. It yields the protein CASSLEAYLDGYTF.

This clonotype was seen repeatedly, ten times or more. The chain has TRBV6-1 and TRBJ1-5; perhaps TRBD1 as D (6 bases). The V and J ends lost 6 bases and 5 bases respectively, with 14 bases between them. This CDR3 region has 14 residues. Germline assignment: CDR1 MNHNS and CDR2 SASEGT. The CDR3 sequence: CASSSRGADQPQHF. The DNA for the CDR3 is TGTGCCAGCAGCTCAAGGGGGGCGGATCAGCCCCAGCATTTT.

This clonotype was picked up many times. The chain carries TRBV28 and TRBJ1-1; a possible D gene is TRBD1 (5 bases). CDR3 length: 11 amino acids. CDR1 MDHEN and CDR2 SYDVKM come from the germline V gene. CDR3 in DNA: TGTGTTTCGGGGGGGAACACTGAAGCTTTCTTT. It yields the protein CVSGGNTEAFF.

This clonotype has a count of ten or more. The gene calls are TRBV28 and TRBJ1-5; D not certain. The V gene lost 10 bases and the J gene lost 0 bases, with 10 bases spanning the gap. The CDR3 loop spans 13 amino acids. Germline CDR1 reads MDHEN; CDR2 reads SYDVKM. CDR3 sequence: CATAAYSNQPQHF. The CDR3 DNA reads TGTGCCACCGCGGCCTATAGCAATCAGCCCCAGCATTTT.

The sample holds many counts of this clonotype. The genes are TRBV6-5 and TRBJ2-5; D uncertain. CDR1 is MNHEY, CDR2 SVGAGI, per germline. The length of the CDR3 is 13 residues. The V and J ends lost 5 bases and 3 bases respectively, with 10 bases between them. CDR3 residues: CASSTRREETQYF. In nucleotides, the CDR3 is TGTGCCAGCAGTACCCGACGGGAAGAGACCCAGTACTTC.

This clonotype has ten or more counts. Here the CDR3 reads CASSLPIPPYEQYF. The CDR3 nucleotides read TGTGCCAGCAGTTTACCCATTCCCCCCTACGAGCAGTACTTC. This chain links TRBV28 with TRBJ2-7, with D unclear. The V gene's germline CDR1 is MDHEN and CDR2 SYDVKM. V was shortened by 2 bases and J by 2 bases, with 10 bases between the two germline ends. The CDR3 extends over 14 amino acids.

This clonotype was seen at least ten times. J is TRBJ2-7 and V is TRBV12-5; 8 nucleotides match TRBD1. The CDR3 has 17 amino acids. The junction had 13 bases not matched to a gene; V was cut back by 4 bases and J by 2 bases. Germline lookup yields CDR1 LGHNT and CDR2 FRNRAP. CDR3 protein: CASGCRPRPGQAYEQYF. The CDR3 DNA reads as TGTGCTAGTGGTTGTAGACCCCGTCCGGGACAGGCCTACGAGCAGTACTTC.

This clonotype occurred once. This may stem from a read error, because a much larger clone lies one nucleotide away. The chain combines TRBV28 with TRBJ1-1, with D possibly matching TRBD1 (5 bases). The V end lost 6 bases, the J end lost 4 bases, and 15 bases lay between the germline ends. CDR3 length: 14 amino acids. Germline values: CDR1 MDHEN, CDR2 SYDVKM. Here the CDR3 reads CASRAGNWITEAFF. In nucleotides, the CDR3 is TGTGCCAGCAGGGCAGGGAACTGGATCACTGAAGCTTTCTTT.

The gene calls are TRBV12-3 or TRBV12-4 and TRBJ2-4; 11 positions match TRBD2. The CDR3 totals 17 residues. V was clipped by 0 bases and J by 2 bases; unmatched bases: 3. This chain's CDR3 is CASSLASGGATKNIQYF. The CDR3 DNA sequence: TGTGCCAGCAGTTTAGCTAGCGGGGGGGCCACCAAAAACATTCAGTACTTC.